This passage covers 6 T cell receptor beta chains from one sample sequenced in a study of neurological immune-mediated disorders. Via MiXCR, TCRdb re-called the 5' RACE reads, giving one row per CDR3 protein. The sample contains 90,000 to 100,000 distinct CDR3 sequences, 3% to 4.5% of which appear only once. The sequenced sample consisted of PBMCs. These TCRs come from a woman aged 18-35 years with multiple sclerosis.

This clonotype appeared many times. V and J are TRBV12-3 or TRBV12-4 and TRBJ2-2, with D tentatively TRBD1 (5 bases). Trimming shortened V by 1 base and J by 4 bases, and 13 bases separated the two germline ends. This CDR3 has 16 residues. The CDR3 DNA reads TGTGCCAGCAGTTTAGGAAGACAGTTCCGCACCGGGGAGCTGTTTTTT. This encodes CASSLGRQFRTGELFF.

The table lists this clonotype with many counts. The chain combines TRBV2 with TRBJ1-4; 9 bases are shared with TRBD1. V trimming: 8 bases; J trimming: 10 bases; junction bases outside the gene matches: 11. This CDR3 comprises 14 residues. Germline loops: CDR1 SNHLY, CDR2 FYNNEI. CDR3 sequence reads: CASGRDREASKLFF. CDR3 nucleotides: TGTGCCAGCGGAAGGGACAGGGAGGCGTCAAAACTGTTTTTT.

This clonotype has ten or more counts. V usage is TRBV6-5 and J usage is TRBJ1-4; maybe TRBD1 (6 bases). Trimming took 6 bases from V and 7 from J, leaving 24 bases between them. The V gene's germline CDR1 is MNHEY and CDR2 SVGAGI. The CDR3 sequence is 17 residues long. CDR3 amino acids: CASSPTAEQGFGEKLFF. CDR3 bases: TGTGCCAGCAGCCCTACCGCGGAACAGGGTTTCGGTGAAAAACTGTTTTTT.

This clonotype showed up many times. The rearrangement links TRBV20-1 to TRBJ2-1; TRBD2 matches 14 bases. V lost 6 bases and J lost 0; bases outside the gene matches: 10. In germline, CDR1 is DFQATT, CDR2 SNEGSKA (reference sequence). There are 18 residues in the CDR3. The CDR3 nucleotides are TGCAGTGCGCAGCCGGGACTAGCGGGAGCGAGCTCCTACAATGAGCAGTTCTTC. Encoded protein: CSAQPGLAGASSYNEQFF.

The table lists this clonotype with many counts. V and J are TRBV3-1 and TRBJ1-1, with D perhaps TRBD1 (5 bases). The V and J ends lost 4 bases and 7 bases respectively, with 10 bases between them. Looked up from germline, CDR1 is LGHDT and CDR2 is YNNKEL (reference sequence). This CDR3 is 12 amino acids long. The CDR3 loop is CASSPNRFEAFF. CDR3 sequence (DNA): TGTGCCAGCAGCCCAAACAGGTTTGAAGCTTTCTTT.

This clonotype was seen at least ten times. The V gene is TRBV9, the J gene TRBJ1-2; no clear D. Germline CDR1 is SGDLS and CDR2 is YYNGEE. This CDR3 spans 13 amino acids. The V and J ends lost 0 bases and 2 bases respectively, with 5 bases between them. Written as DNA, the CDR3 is TGTGCCAGCAGCGTAGACAAGAACTATGGCTACACCTTC. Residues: CASSVDKNYGYTF.